A selection of T cell receptor beta chains follows, all from one sample in a study of human T cells and chemical hapten exposure. One entry per CDR3 protein, called by TCRdb with MiXCR from the RACE reads. The sample has about 380,000 distinct CDR3 sequences, more than 5% seen once; the top ten hold 4.5% to 6%. Sample: whole blood, taken in connection with sensitization to the hapten diphenylcyclopropenone (DPC). The origin of the receptors is a young woman with alopecia areata. Some clones in this sample may be carry-over from other donors' samples. Each CDR3 is given with its conserved first and last residue. A D gene is named only where the DNA matches it firmly. Some rows mark clone size as missing; the rest say once, few, many or name a class of expanded clone.

TRBV11-1	TRBJ2-7	-	few	TGTGCCAGCAGCCCCGGAGGGCGGCCCTACGAGCAGTACTTC	CASSPGGRPYEQYF
TRBV28	TRBJ1-6	-	-	TGTGCCAGCAGTTCCGGCAGGGCCTCGAGGAGCTCCTATAATTCACCCCTCCACTTT	CASSSGRASRSSYNSPLHF
TRBV20-1	TRBJ2-3	-	many	TGCAGTGCTAGAGAGGGGTGGGATACGCAGTATTTT	CSAREGWDTQYF
TRBV7-9	TRBJ1-1	-	many	TGTGCCAGCCGTCCAGATGGGTCGAACACTGAAGCTTTCTTT	CASRPDGSNTEAFF
TRBV20-1	TRBJ2-1	TRBD2	many	TGCAGTGCTAGCTCATTGACTAGCGGTTACAATGAGCAGTTCTTC	CSASSLTSGYNEQFF
TRBV28	TRBJ1-1	-	-	TGTGCCAGCAGTGCCCACAGGGAGATGAACACTGAAGCTTTCTTT	CASSAHREMNTEAFF
TRBV3-1	TRBJ1-1	-	-	TGTGCCAGCAGCCCCAGAGGTGCCCAGCTCACTGAAGCTTTCTTT	CASSPRGAQLTEAFF
TRBV6-1	TRBJ1-6	TRBD1	many	TGTGCCAGCAGTGAAACGGGACAGTCACCCCTCCACTTT	CASSETGQSPLHF
TRBV7-7	TRBJ2-5	TRBD2	-	TGTGCTAGCAGCTCCGGGATAGCGGGGGGACAGACCCAGTACTTC	CASSSGIAGGQTQYF
TRBV21-1	TRBJ2-7	-	few	TGTGCCAGCAACCACGGAAGGGGGACAGGGAGCTACGAGCAGTACTTC	CASNHGRGTGSYEQYF
TRBV5-1	TRBJ2-2	-	-	TGCGCCAGCAGCTTGGGTAGCGGGAACACCGGGGAGCTGTTTTTT	CASSLGSGNTGELFF
TRBV27	TRBJ1-1	-	few	TGTGCCAGCAGTTTAATGGTCCCCACGGGTGAAGCTTTCTTT	CASSLMVPTGEAFF
TRBV7-2	TRBJ2-7	-	-	TGTGCCAGCAGCTTTACGACTTACTACGAGCAGTACTTC	CASSFTTYYEQYF
TRBV6-5	TRBJ2-3	-	-	TGTGCCAGCAGTTACTCACGGGGACGCACAGATACGCAGTATTTT	CASSYSRGRTDTQYF
TRBV6-6	TRBJ2-3	TRBD2	many	TGTGCCAGCAGTCGCGCGGGGGGGCCAGATACGCAGTATTTT	CASSRAGGPDTQYF
TRBV12-3/TRBV12-4	TRBJ2-2	-	-	TGTGCCAGCAGGGGGGACTTAAACACCGGGGAGCTGTTTTTT	CASRGDLNTGELFF
TRBV25-1	TRBJ1-3	TRBD1	-	TGTGCCAGCAGTGAGGGGGACAGGACGATCTCTGGAAACACCATATATTTT	CASSEGDRTISGNTIYF
TRBV7-2	TRBJ2-3	-	few	TGTGCCAGCAGCTTACGTCACGGGGCAGGATTAGATACGCAGTATTTT	CASSLRHGAGLDTQYF
TRBV5-1	TRBJ2-3	-	-	TGCGCCAGCAGCTTGGGGACAGACCCAGATACGCAGTATTTT	CASSLGTDPDTQYF
TRBV4-3	TRBJ2-7	-	many	TGCGCCAGCAGCCAAGAGTTTGTGGCTACCTACGAGCAGTACTTC	CASSQEFVATYEQYF
TRBV10-3	TRBJ2-1	TRBD1	many	TGTGCCATCAGTGGGGGACAGGGCCAGAATGAGCAGTTCTTC	CAISGGQGQNEQFF
TRBV6-5	TRBJ1-1	-	few	TGTGCCAGCAGACCCACGACAGCGAACACTGAAGCTTTCTTT	CASRPTTANTEAFF
TRBV28	TRBJ1-4	TRBD1	many	TGTGCCAGCACCGGACAGGGGGCCCCAACTAATGAAAAACTGTTTTTT	CASTGQGAPTNEKLFF
TRBV5-1	TRBJ2-1	-	few	TGCGCCAGCAGCTTAGGACAACGAGACAATGAGCAGTTCTTC	CASSLGQRDNEQFF
TRBV6-5	TRBJ1-2	-	few	TGTGCCAGCAGTTACGAATTTGGGGGACCGTATGGCTACACCTTC	CASSYEFGGPYGYTF
TRBV12-3/TRBV12-4	TRBJ1-5	-	many	TGTGCCAGCAGCTCTGAAGGACTCAATCAGCCCCAGCATTTT	CASSSEGLNQPQHF
TRBV11-2	TRBJ2-7	TRBD1	many	TGTGCCAGCAGCACAGGGGGATCCTCCTACGAGCAGTACTTC	CASSTGGSSYEQYF
TRBV4-1	TRBJ2-3	-	-	TGCGCCAGCAGCCAAGATGAGGACAGTAGCACAGATACGCAGTATTTT	CASSQDEDSSTDTQYF
TRBV29-1	TRBJ1-1	-	many	TGCAGCGTTCAACCCCCCGGGAGGCCGAACACTGAAGCTTTCTTT	CSVQPPGRPNTEAFF
TRBV7-9	TRBJ1-4	-	many	TGTGCCAGCAGCAGGCTTGATGAGGGGGAAAAACTGTTTTTT	CASSRLDEGEKLFF
TRBV5-1	TRBJ1-2	TRBD1	many	TGCGCCAGCAGCTTGGTCCGGGACAGGGGAGGTGGCTACACCTTC	CASSLVRDRGGGYTF
TRBV4-3	TRBJ1-1	-	many	TGCGCCAGCAGCCAAGCATTGGATCAGATGAACACTGAAGCTTTCTTT	CASSQALDQMNTEAFF
TRBV19	TRBJ2-1	TRBD2	few	TGTGCCAGTAGTTTACCGGGACTAGTCGCTGAGCAGTTCTTC	CASSLPGLVAEQFF
TRBV27	TRBJ1-1	-	few	TGTGCCACCAGACGATATGAGACTGAAGCTTTCTTT	CATRRYETEAFF
TRBV7-9	TRBJ2-3	TRBD1	-	TGTGCCAGCAGCTCCAGGACAGGGATGGGGACAGATACGCAGTATTTT	CASSSRTGMGTDTQYF
TRBV6-1	TRBJ2-1	-	-	TGTGCCAGCAGCTGGGAATCGGGCGGGGGCCCCGGCTGGAGGGAGCAGTTCTTC	CASSWESGGGPGWREQFF
TRBV20-1	TRBJ1-5	-	many	TGCAGTGCTCCCCAGGGACTGAATCAGCCCCAGCATTTT	CSAPQGLNQPQHF
TRBV4-2	TRBJ1-5	-	-	TGTGCCAGCAGCCAAGATCCGGACAGCCTTGGACCCCAGCATTTT	CASSQDPDSLGPQHF
TRBV29-1	TRBJ1-1	-	many	TGCAGCGCCATTCAGGGAAGCACTGAAGCTTTCTTT	CSAIQGSTEAFF
TRBV7-9	TRBJ2-7	-	-	TGTGCCAGCAGTTACGGCCCCACAGTATACGAGCAGTACTTC	CASSYGPTVYEQYF
TRBV10-3	TRBJ2-3	-	many	TGTGCCATCAGTGAGCCGGCAGATACGCAGTATTTT	CAISEPADTQYF
TRBV12-3/TRBV12-4	TRBJ1-3	-	many	TGTGCCACCTCAACGGGAGCCGGAAACACCATATATTTT	CATSTGAGNTIYF
TRBV21-1	TRBJ2-1	-	few	TGTGCCAGCAGCAAAGCGAGAACAGGGAAGGAAAATGAGCAGTTCTTC	CASSKARTGKENEQFF
TRBV6-5	TRBJ2-2	-	-	TGTGCCAGCAGTTACTCCGGGGGCGCGGGTACCGGGGAGCTGTTTTTT	CASSYSGGAGTGELFF
TRBV20-1	TRBJ2-5	-	-	TGCAGTGCTAGCAATAGGGCAAAGGAAGGAGAGACCCAGTACTTC	CSASNRAKEGETQYF
TRBV7-2	TRBJ2-1	-	-	TGTGCCAGCAGCTTACAGGGGACTCCCTACAATGAGCAGTTCTTC	CASSLQGTPYNEQFF
TRBV3-1	TRBJ2-7	-	few	TGTGCCAGCAGCCAAGAGGGGCAGGGAATACTTTACGAGCAGTACTTC	CASSQEGQGILYEQYF
TRBV9	TRBJ1-3	-	few	TGTGCCAGCAGCTTCCGGACGACTGCTGGAAACACCATATATTTT	CASSFRTTAGNTIYF
TRBV7-2	TRBJ2-3	TRBD2	-	TGTGCCAGCGGCCCCAGGACTAGCCACGGGTCAGATACGCAGTATTTT	CASGPRTSHGSDTQYF
TRBV6-5	TRBJ2-3	TRBD1	-	TGTGCCAGCAGTTACCAAGGGGACAGTACAGATACGCAGTATTTT	CASSYQGDSTDTQYF
TRBV7-2	TRBJ1-1	-	many	TGTGCCAGCAATAAAGGTCAGGGACTCGGCTTGGCTTTCTTT	CASNKGQGLGLAFF
TRBV7-8	TRBJ2-1	TRBD1	few	TGTGCCAGCAGCTCGTTGCCGGGACAGGTTTACAATGAGCAGTTCTTC	CASSSLPGQVYNEQFF
TRBV9	TRBJ2-1	TRBD2	-	TGTGCCAGCACCCTCCTCCCGGGACTAGCGCGCAATGAGCAGTTCTTC	CASTLLPGLARNEQFF
TRBV14	TRBJ1-1	-	many	TGTGCCAGCAGTCGGGGGCTCGGTATACCTGAAGCTTTCTTT	CASSRGLGIPEAFF
TRBV9	TRBJ1-1	-	few	TGTGCCAGCAGCGTCCGGGGAAGCGCCACTGAAGCTTTCTTT	CASSVRGSATEAFF
TRBV6-1	TRBJ2-3	TRBD2	-	TGTGCCAGCAGTGAAAATTCCCTAGCGGGCCGCACAGATACGCAGTATTTT	CASSENSLAGRTDTQYF
TRBV29-1	TRBJ1-5	-	few	TGCAGCACCCGACAGGGCAATCAGCCCCAGCATTTT	CSTRQGNQPQHF
TRBV10-3	TRBJ1-2	-	-	TGTGCCATCAGGCAACACCAGGTGCAAGACTATGGCTACACCTTC	CAIRQHQVQDYGYTF
TRBV28	TRBJ1-1	-	many	TGTGCCAGCAGTTTTATAAACACTGAAGCTTTCTTT	CASSFINTEAFF